This TCR beta chain was obtained from a study of metastatic and nonmetastatic thyroid tumors. As for the study in general: Malignant and benign thyroid patients had repertoires compared in peripheral blood and tumor or nodule tissue.

V was clipped by 0 bases and J by 4 bases; unmatched bases: 5. Germline lookup yields CDR1 MGHRA and CDR2 YSYEKL. The CDR3 loop spans 15 amino acids. This clone was found many times. TCRdb reprocessed the PCR reads via MiXCR. The sample carries fewer than 35,000 clones, over 15% recorded once. Ahead of thyroid surgery, no patient had received treatment of any kind. The sequence was collected from a male donor with papillary thyroid cancer or a benign thyroid nodule (not recorded which). Some clones in this sample may be carry-over from other donors' samples. The chain is built from TRBV4-1 and TRBJ1-2; TRBD1 matches at 7 bases. The sequenced material came from blood. CDR3 sequence: CASSQDRQGPYGYTF. In DNA, the CDR3 is TGCGCCAGCAGCCAAGACCGACAGGGACCCTATGGCTACACCTTC.